Described below is a single TCR beta chain sequence and its context. CDR3-region Arm-PCR and iRepertoire HTBI primers produced the TCR beta libraries. MiXCR was run by TCRdb on the multiplex PCR reads, yielding one entry per CDR3 protein. The data contain 350,000 to 550,000 distinct CDR3 sequences, 13% to 15% of them seen just once; the ten biggest clones take up approximately 15%. The data derive from a study of regulatory T cells in long-lasting Graves disease. Germline values: CDR1 SGHKS, CDR2 YYEKEE (reference sequence). V lost 4 bases, J lost 4 bases, and 9 bases lay in between. The CDR3 loop spans 14 amino acids. This sample's time point: newly diagnosed GD, antithyroid drugs for less than 3 months. PBMCs were the source of the RNA used for TCR sequencing. This sample was also put to use in a study of T cells in Graves' hyperthyroidism and ophthalmopathy.

The chain joins TRBV5-5 to TRBJ1-6; D call uncertain. This receptor was identified in a woman aged 45 to 65 with Graves disease. The sequencing used peripheral blood mononuclear cells (PBMCs), collected at new diagnosis, from a patient treated with antithyroid drugs. For the CDR3, the DNA is TGTGCCAGCAGCCTCGCCAGTTATAATTCACCCCTCCACTTT. Its translation: CASSLASYNSPLHF.